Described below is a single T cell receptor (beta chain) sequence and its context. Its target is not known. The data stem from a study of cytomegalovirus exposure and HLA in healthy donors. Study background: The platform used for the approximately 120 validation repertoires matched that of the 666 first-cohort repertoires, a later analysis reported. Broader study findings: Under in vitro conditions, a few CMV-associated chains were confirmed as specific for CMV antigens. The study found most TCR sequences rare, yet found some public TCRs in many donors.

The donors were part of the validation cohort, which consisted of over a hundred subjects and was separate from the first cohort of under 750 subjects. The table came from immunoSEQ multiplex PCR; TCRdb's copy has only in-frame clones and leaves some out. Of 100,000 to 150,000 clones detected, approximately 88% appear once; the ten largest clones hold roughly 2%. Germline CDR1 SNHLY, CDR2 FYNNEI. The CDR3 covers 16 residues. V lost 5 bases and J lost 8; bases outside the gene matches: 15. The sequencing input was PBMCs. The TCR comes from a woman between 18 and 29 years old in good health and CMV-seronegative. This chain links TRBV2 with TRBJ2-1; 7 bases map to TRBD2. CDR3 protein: CASSSSGGGRMDEQFF. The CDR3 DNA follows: TGTGCCAGCAGTAGCTCCGGCGGCGGGAGAATGGATGAGCAGTTCTTC.